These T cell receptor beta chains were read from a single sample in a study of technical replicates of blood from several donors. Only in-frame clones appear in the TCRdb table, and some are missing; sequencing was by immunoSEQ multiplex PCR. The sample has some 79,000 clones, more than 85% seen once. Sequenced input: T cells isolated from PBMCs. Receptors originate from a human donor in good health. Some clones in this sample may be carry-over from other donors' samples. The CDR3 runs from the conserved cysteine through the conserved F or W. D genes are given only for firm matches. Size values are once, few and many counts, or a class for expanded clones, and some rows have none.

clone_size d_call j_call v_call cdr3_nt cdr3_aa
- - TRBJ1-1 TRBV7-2 TGTGCCAGCAGCTTATCGGAGGGCACTGAAGCTTTCTTT CASSLSEGTEAFF
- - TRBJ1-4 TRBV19 TGTGCCAGTAGTATAGGCAGGAACTTTGAAAAACTGTTTTTT CASSIGRNFEKLFF
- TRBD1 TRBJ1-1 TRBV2 TGTGCCAGCAGAGGGGCCCTTGGGGACAGGGCAAGAAACACTGAAGCTTTCTTT CASRGALGDRARNTEAFF
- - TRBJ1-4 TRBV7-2 TGTGCCAGCAGCTCCCTAAGGACAGCAACTAATGAAAAACTGTTTTTT CASSSLRTATNEKLFF
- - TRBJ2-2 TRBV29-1 TGCAGCGTTGAATACAGGAACACCGGGGAGCTGTTTTTT CSVEYRNTGELFF
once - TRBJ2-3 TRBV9 TGTGCCAGCAGCGCTTGGCTCACAGATACGCAGTATTTT CASSAWLTDTQYF
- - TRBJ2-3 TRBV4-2 TGTGCCAGCAGCCAAGAATGGCCGGGGGTCGGGACAGATACGCAGTATTTT CASSQEWPGVGTDTQYF
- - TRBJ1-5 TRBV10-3 TGTGCCATCAGTGAGACAGGGACTAGCAATCAGCCCCAGCATTTT CAISETGTSNQPQHF
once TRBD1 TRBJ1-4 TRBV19 TGTGCCTGTAGAAGGTCCGGGACAGATGAAAAACTGTTTTTT CACRRSGTDEKLFF
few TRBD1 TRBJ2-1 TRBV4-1 TGCGCCAGCAGCCGATCCCGGGACAGTAAGAATGAGCAGTTCTTC CASSRSRDSKNEQFF
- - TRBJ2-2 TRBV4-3 TGCGCCAGCAGCAAAGGGGTCCTAGATGGGGAGCTGTTTTTT CASSKGVLDGELFF
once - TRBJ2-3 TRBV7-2 TGTGCCAGCAGCTTAGTCGGGAGCAGCACAGATACGCAGTATTTT CASSLVGSSTDTQYF
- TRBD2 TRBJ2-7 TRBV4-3 TGCGCCAGCAGCCAAGGAGGCGGGAGAGGCTACGAGCAGTACTTC CASSQGGGRGYEQYF
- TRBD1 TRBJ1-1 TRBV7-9 TGTGCCAACACCGCGGACAGGGAAGCTTTCTTT CANTADREAFF
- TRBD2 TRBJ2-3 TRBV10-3 TGTGCCATCGCGCGGGAGCCAGATACGCAGTATTTT CAIAREPDTQYF
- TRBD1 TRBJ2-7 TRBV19 TGTGCCACCAAAGCGTCGCAGGGGGCATCCTACGAGCAGTACTTC CATKASQGASYEQYF
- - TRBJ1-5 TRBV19 TGTGCCAGTAAGGTGAGGGATCAGCCCCAGCATTTT CASKVRDQPQHF
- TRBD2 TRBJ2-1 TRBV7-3 TGTGCCAGCAGCTTAAGGACTAGCGGGAATGATGAGCAGTTCTTC CASSLRTSGNDEQFF
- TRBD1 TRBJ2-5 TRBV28 TGTGCCAGCAGTCTCAGGGGGCAAGAGACCCAGTACTTC CASSLRGQETQYF
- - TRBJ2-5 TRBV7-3 TGTGCCAGCAGCTTAACGCGGGGAGAGACCCAGTACTTC CASSLTRGETQYF
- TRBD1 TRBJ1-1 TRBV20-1 TGCAGTGCTAGGGGACAGAGTGGGGCTTTCTTT CSARGQSGAFF
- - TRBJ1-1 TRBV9 TGTGCCAGCTCGACAGGAATGAACACTGAAGCTTTCTTT CASSTGMNTEAFF
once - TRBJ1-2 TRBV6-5 TGTGCCAGCAGTTACTCCCCTACAGACCGAGACTATGGCTACACCTTC CASSYSPTDRDYGYTF
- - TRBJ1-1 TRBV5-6 TGTGCCAGCAGCTTGTACTCCCAGAACACTGAAGCTTTCTTT CASSLYSQNTEAFF
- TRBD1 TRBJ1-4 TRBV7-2 TGTGCCAGCAGCTTAAAGGGGACAGGGTTATCTGAAAAACTGTTTTTT CASSLKGTGLSEKLFF
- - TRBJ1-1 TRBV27 TGTGCCAGCAGTTTATCCGGACAGGAAGCTTTCTTT CASSLSGQEAFF
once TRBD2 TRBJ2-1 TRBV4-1 TGCGCCAGCAGCCAAGGGGAAGCGGGAGGACTCAATGAGCAGTTCTTC CASSQGEAGGLNEQFF
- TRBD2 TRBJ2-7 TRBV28 TGTGCCAGCAGCGGGACTAGCGGGATCTTCGAGCAGTACTTC CASSGTSGIFEQYF